This TCR beta chain derives from a study of cytomegalovirus exposure and HLA in healthy donors. Vbeta (60) and Jbeta (13) primers were used in the PCR. Clones were read by immunoSEQ multiplex PCR, and TCRdb kept only the in-frame ones, dropping some. Here the sample spans more than 200,000 clones, over 60% being singletons. This clone was seen a few times. The antigen is unknown. It was healthy bone marrow donors who served as donors. The CDR3 is made up of 13 amino acids. V dropped 0 bases and J dropped 3 bases, with 8 bases sitting between them. Germline V lookup: CDR1 SQVTM, CDR2 ANQGSEA. Study-wide findings and caveats: In all likelihood, a cluster of highly shared sequence variants was a sequencing artifact. In a later analysis, common viral pathogens appeared linked to several of the most significant clusters.

The V call is TRBV29-1, the J call TRBJ2-5; a weak D match, TRBD2 (6 bases). The sample was PBMCs. The sequence was obtained from a male donor in good health and CMV-seronegative. CDR3: CSVEDGGEETQYF. CDR3 DNA sequence: TGCAGCGTTGAAGACGGCGGGGAAGAGACCCAGTACTTC.